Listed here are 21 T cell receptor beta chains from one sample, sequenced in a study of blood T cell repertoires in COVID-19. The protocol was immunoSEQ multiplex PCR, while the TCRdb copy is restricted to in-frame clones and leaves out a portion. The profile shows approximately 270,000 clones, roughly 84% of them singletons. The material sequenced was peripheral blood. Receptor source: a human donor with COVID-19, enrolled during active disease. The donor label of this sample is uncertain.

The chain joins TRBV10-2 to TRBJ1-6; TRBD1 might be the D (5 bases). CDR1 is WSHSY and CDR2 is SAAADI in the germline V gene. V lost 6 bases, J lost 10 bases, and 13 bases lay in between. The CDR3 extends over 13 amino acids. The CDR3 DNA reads TGCGCCAGCAGGGAGGACATAGAATCACCCCTCCACTTT. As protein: CASREDIESPLHF.

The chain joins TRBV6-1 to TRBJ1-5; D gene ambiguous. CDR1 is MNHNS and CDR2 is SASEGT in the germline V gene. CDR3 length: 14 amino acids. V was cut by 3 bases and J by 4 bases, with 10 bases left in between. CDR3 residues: CASSDSRQNQPQHF. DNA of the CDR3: TGTGCCAGCAGTGATTCCAGGCAAAATCAGCCCCAGCATTTT.

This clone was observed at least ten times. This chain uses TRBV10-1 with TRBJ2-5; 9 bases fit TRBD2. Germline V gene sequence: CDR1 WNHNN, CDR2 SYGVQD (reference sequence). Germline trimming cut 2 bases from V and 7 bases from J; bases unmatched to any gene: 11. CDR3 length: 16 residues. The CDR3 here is CASSEISREGRGTQYF. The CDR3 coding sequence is TGCGCCAGCAGTGAGATATCGCGGGAGGGCCGAGGGACCCAGTACTTC.

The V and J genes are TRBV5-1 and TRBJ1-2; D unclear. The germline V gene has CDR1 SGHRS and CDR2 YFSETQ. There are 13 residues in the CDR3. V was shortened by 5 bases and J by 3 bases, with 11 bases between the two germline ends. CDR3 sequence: CASRPDTYYGYTF. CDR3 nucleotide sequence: TGCGCCAGCAGGCCTGACACCTACTATGGCTACACCTTC.

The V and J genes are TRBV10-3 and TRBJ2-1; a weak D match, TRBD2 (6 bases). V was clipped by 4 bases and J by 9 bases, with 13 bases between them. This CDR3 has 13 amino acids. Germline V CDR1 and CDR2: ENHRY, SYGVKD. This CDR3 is CAISATVGGEQFF. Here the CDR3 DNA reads TGTGCCATCAGTGCCACAGTCGGGGGTGAGCAGTTCTTC.

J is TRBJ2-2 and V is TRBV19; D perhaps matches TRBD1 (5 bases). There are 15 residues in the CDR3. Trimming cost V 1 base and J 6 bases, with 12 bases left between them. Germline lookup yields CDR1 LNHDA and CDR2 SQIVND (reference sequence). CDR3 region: CASSIVVGAAGELFF. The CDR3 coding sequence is TGTGCCAGTAGTATAGTAGTAGGGGCTGCCGGGGAGCTGTTTTTT.

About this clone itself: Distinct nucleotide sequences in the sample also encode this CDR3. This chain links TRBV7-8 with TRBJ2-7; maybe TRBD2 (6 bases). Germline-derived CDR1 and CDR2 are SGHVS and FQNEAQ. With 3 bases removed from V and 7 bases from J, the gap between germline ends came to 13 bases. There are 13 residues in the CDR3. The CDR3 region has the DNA TGTGCCAGCAGCTTGGGTCAGGGAGGAGAGCAGTACTTC. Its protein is CASSLGQGGEQYF. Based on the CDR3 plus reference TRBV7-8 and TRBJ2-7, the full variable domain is GAGVSQSPRYKVAKRGQDVALRCDPISGHVSLFWYQQALGQGPEFLTYFQNEAQLDKSGLPSDRFFAERPEGSVSTLKIQRTQQEDSAVYLCASSLGQGGEQYFGPGTRLTVT.

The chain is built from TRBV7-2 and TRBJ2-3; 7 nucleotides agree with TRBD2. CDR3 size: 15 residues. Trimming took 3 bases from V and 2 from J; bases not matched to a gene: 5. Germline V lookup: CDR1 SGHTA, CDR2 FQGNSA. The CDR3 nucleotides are TGTGCCAGCAGCTTTACTAGCGATCCCACAGATACGCAGTATTTT. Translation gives CASSFTSDPTDTQYF.

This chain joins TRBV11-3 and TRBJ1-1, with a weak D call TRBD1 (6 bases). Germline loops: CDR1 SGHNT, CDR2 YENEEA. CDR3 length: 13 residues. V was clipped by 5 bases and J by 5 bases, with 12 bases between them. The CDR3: CASSGTGRTEAFF. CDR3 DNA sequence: TGTGCCAGCAGCGGCACAGGGCGAACTGAAGCTTTCTTT. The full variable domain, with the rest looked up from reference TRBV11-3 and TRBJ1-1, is EAGVVQSPRYKIIEKKQPVAFWCNPISGHNTLYWYLQNLGQGPELLIRYENEEAVDDSQLPKDRFSAERLKGVDSTLKIQPAELGDSAVYLCASSGTGRTEAFFGQGTRLTVV.

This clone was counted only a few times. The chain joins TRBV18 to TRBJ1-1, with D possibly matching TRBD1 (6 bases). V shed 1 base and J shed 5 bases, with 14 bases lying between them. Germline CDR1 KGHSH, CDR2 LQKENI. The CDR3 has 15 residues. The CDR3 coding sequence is TGTGCCAGCTCACCACGGGCAGGGGAGGGGACTGAAGCTTTCTTT. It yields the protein CASSPRAGEGTEAFF.

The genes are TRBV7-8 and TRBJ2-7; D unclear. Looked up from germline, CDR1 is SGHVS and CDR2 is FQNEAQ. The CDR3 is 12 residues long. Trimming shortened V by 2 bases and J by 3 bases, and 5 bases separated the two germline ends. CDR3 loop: CASSLPRYEQYF. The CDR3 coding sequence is TGTGCCAGCAGCTTACCTCGCTACGAGCAGTACTTC.

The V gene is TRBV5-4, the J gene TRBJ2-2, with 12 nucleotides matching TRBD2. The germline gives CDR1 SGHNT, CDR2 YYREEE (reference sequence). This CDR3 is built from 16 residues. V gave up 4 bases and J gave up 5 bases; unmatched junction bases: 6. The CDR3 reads CASSRGLAGQTGELFF. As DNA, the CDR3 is TGTGCCAGCAGCCGCGGACTAGCGGGACAAACCGGGGAGCTGTTTTTT.

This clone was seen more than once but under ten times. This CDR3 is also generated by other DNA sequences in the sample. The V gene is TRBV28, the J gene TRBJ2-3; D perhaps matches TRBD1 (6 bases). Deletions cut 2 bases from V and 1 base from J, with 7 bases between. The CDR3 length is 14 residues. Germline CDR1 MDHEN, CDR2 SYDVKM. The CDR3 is CASSLRQGTDTQYF. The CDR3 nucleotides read TGTGCCAGCAGTTTACGACAGGGCACAGATACGCAGTATTTT.

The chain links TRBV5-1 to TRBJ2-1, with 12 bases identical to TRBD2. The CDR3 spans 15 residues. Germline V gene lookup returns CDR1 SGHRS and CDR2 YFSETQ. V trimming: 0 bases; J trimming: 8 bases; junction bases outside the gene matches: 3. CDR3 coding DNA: TGCGCCAGCAGCTTGGGACTAGCGGGAGTCGATGAGCAGTTCTTC. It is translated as CASSLGLAGVDEQFF.

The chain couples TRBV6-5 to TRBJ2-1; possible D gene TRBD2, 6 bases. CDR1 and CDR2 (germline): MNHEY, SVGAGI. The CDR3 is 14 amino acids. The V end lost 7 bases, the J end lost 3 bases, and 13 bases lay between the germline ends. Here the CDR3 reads CASTERVHYNEQFF. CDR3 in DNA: TGTGCCAGCACCGAGCGGGTACACTACAATGAGCAGTTCTTC.

The CDR3 bases are TGTGCCAGCAGCTTAAGGGACAGTAATTCACCCCTCCACTTT. This codes for CASSLRDSNSPLHF. The chain uses TRBV7-9 and TRBJ1-6; 7 bases are a match to TRBD1. The J segment lost 6 bases and the V segment lost 2 bases, leaving 1 base of the junction unmatched. This CDR3 has 14 amino acids. Germline CDR1 reads SEHNR; CDR2 reads FQNEAQ (reference sequence).

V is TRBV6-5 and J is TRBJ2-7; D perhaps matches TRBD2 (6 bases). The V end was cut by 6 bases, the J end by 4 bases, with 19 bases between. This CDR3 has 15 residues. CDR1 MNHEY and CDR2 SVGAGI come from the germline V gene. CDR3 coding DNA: TGTGCCAGCAGCCCCGAGGGCGGGACGGCTTACGAGCAGTACTTC. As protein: CASSPEGGTAYEQYF.

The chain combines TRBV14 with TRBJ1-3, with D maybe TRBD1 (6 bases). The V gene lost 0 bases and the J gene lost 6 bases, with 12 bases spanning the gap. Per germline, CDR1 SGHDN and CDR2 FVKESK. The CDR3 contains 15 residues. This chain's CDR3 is CASSQEIGGPNTIYF. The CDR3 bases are TGTGCCAGCAGCCAAGAAATTGGGGGCCCAAACACCATATATTTT. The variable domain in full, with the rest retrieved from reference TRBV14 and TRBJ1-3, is EAGVTQFPSHSVIEKGQTVTLRCDPISGHDNLYWYRRVMGKEIKFLLHFVKESKQDESGMPNNRFLAERTGGTYSTLKVQPAELEDSGVYFCASSQEIGGPNTIYFGEGSWLTVV.

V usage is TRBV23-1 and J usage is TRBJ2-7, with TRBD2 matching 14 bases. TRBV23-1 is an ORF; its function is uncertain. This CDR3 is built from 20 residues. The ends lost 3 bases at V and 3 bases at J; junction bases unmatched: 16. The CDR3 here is CASSHHRTSGRWGNYYEQYF. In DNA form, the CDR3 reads TGCGCCAGCAGTCATCACCGGACTAGCGGGAGGTGGGGTAACTACTACGAGCAGTACTTC.

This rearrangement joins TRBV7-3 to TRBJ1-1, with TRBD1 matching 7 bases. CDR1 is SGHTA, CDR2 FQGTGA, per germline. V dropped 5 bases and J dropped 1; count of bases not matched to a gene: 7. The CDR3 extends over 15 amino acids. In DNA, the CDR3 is TGTGCCAGCAGCCTCGACAGGGTCGGGAACACTGAAGCTTTCTTT. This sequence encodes CASSLDRVGNTEAFF. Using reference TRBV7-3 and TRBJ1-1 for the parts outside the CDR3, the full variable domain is GAGVSQTPSNKVTEKGKYVELRCDPISGHTALYWYRQSLGQGPEFLIYFQGTGAADDSGLPNDRFFAVRPEGSVSTLKIQRTERGDSAVYLCASSLDRVGNTEAFFGQGTRLTVV.

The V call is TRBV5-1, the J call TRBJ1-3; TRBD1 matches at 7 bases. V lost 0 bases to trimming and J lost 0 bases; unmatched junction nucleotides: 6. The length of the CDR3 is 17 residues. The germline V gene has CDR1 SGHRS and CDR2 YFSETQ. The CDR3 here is CASSLAGTAGSGNTIYF. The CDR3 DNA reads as TGCGCCAGCAGCTTGGCGGGGACAGCGGGCTCTGGAAACACCATATATTTT.